This T cell receptor beta chain was recorded in a study of low-dose radiotherapy and immunotherapy resistance in tumors. About the research overall: Doses delivered to Cohort 2 were 1 Gy per fraction every two weeks, amounting to 13 Gy over 26 weeks. Intravenously given cyclophosphamide 200 mg/m2 followed a two-week schedule that placed each dose one day before radiation and immunotherapy.

Specified time point: before trial treatment. This clonotype came up a few times. Both TCRalpha and TCRbeta chains were reverse transcribed with V-gene-specific primers. The authors ran around 19 PCR cycles to amplify TCRs with a constant-region primer and V-primer adapter. TCRdb re-analysed the reads in MiXCR, keeping a single row per CDR3 protein. The sample lists 85,000 to 100,000 distinct CDR3 sequences; 9.4% were seen once. The CDR3 consists of 14 residues. Between the trimmed V and J ends, which lost 1 base and 6 bases, there was a span of 13 bases. Germline CDR1 LGHNA, CDR2 YSLEER. This chain joins TRBV4-3 and TRBJ2-7, with TRBD2 as a possible D gene (6 bases). The input for sequencing was PBMCs, taken before treatment. This clonotype was obtained from a male donor with prostate cancer. CDR3 coding DNA: TGCGCCAGCAGCCAAGGGGCGGGAAGACGCGAGCAGTACTTC. Translation: CASSQGAGRREQYF.